This passage covers 5 T cell receptor beta chains from one sample sequenced in a study of OX40 agonist ivuxolimab in advanced cancers. The protocol was immunoSEQ multiplex PCR, while the TCRdb copy is restricted to in-frame clones and leaves out a portion. The sample has about 61,000 clones; 92% are singletons. The sample here was CD4+ or CD8+ T cells sorted from blood, taken in a trial of the OX40 agonist ivuxolimab. These receptors all come from an adult with an advanced solid tumor such as melanoma, head and neck, liver or kidney cancer.

The chain recombines TRBV7-9 with TRBJ2-1; 7 bases are a match to TRBD1. Trimming removed 0 bases from V and 15 bases from J; junction bases left unmatched: 8. This CDR3 is 13 amino acids long. Germline lookup yields CDR1 SEHNR and CDR2 FQNEAQ (reference sequence). Here the CDR3 DNA reads TGTGCCAGCAGCTTAGCCTGGGGACAGTTTTGGTTCTTC. As protein: CASSLAWGQFWFF.

V is TRBV4-1 and J is TRBJ1-6, with D perhaps matching TRBD1 (5 bases). CDR1 is MGHRA and CDR2 is YSYEKL in the germline V gene. V was shortened by 4 bases and J by 6 bases, with 10 bases between the two germline ends. CDR3 length equals 14 residues. The CDR3 bases are TGCGCCAGCAGCCCGACAGCGATTAATTCACCCCTCCACTTT. It translates to CASSPTAINSPLHF.

The V call is TRBV7-6, the J call TRBJ1-2; D is undetermined. The V end lost 3 bases, the J end lost 5 bases, and 10 bases lay between the germline ends. Per the germline V gene, CDR1 is SGHVS and CDR2 is FNYEAQ. The CDR3 loop spans 13 amino acids. The DNA for the CDR3 is TGTGCCAGCAGCTTTCACCACGATTATGGCTACACCTTC. As protein: CASSFHHDYGYTF. Complete variable domain (other parts from reference TRBV7-6 and TRBJ1-2): GAGVSQSPRYKVTKRGQDVALRCDPISGHVSLYWYRQALGQGPEFLTYFNYEAQQDKSGLPNDRFSAERPEGSISTLTIQRTEQRDSAMYRCASSFHHDYGYTFGSGTRLTVV.

The chain links TRBV5-1 to TRBJ2-5; no reliable D call. The V end lost 4 bases, the J end lost 1 base, and 5 bases lay between the germline ends. This CDR3 has 12 amino acids. Germline CDR1 SGHRS, CDR2 YFSETQ. CDR3 nucleotide sequence: TGCGCCAGCAGCATCCGCCAAGAGACCCAGTACTTC. Translating it yields CASSIRQETQYF.

The chain has TRBV2 and TRBJ2-1, with D tentatively TRBD2 (7 bases). The ends were cut back, 7 bases at V and 6 bases at J, with 19 bases in the middle. Germline V gene data show CDR1 as SNHLY and CDR2 as FYNNEI. This CDR3 has 15 amino acids. The CDR3 nucleotides are TGTGCCAGCACGACTTTTCCGGGGGGCTTCAATGAGCAGTTCTTC. This codes for CASTTFPGGFNEQFF.